The 20 T cell receptor beta chains given below trace back to one sample, sequenced in a study of vaccination and CD4 T cells after COVID-19. At the Johns Hopkins FTIC core, DNA taken from cultured CD4+ T cells was sequenced by way of the Oncomine TCR Beta short-read assay. TCRdb re-derived calls from the PCR reads in MiXCR, one entry per CDR3 protein. The sample records approximately 8,500 distinct CDR3 sequences, 56% being singletons. No antigens are known for them. Described treatment: roughly 10-day PBMC culture with coronavirus spike peptide pools or control peptides (ViraFEST assay). Before the COVID-19 pandemic (2011-2018), CD4+ T cells were obtained from the unexposed donor. The sample taken for sequencing was CD4+ T cells from blood, cultured in vitro. These receptors originate from a human donor in good health.

In its sample, this clonotype is large. This chain links TRBV21-1 with TRBJ1-5; no DNA check was done on the table's D call, TRBD1. TRBV21-1 is flagged as a pseudogene. The CDR3 consists of 20 residues. The CDR3 DNA reads as TGTGCCAGCAGCAAAGAAAGGGCAGGGAAAGTGATATATAGCAATCAGCCCCAGCATTTT. It yields the protein CASSKERAGKVIYSNQPQHF.

The chain carries TRBV7-9 and TRBJ2-7, with 7 bases fitting TRBD2. CDR1 and CDR2 from the germline V gene are SEHNR and FQNEAQ (reference sequence). This CDR3 contains 14 residues. Germline trimming cut 3 bases from V and 8 bases from J; bases unmatched to any gene: 10. The CDR3 reads CASSFGGFGYKQYF. As DNA, the CDR3 is TGTGCCAGCAGCTTCGGGGGGTTTGGGTACAAGCAGTACTTC.

The chain has TRBV12-3 or TRBV12-4 and TRBJ2-3, with D unresolved. With 8 bases removed from V and 0 bases from J, the gap between germline ends came to 9 bases. CDR3 length: 13 amino acids. CDR3 loop: CASSTKSTDTQYF. CDR3 nucleotide sequence: TGTGCCAGCTCAACCAAAAGCACAGATACGCAGTATTTT.

Notes on this clonotype: A read error may account for a junction end that differs from germline. The J gene is TRBJ1-2, the V gene TRBV28; D ambiguous. The CDR3 totals 11 residues. The germline V gene encodes CDR1 MDHEN and CDR2 SYDVKM. In nucleotides, the CDR3 is TGTGCCAACAGTTCGCCAAGGGTTTACACCTTC. Its protein is CANSSPRVYTF.

The V call is TRBV10-3, the J call TRBJ1-2; D unresolved. The germline CDR1 and CDR2 sequences are ENHRY and SYGVKD. This CDR3 has 15 amino acids. V was clipped by 2 bases and J by 2 bases, with 12 bases between them. For the CDR3, the DNA is TGTGCCATCAGTGAGAAAGACCTTGTAAACTATGGCTACACCTTC. It codes for CAISEKDLVNYGYTF.

The chain carries TRBV7-8 and TRBJ1-5; weak D call: TRBD1 (5 bases). V was cut by 1 base and J by 9 bases, with 19 bases left in between. Germline CDR1 reads SGHVS; CDR2 reads FQNEAQ. There are 16 residues in the CDR3. CDR3 DNA: TGTGCCAGCAGCTTAGGTCGACGGGGGGTCGTTCCGCCCCAGCATTTT. Translating it yields CASSLGRRGVVPPQHF.

V and J are TRBV21-1 and TRBJ2-5; the D call of TRBD2 is as the table states it, not checked on the DNA. TRBV21-1 is annotated as a pseudogene. This CDR3 spans 15 amino acids. CDR3 nucleotide sequence: TGTGCCAGCAGCAAGCCACTAGCGGGACAAGAGACCCAGTACTTC. This codes for CASSKPLAGQETQYF.

The chain has TRBV6-1 and TRBJ1-4; D is unresolved. CDR1 and CDR2 from the germline V gene are MNHNS and SASEGT. This CDR3 is built from 13 residues. The germline V and J ends were trimmed by 4 bases and 8 bases, with 11 bases remaining between them. This CDR3 reads CASSGGMNEKLFF. CDR3 DNA: TGTGCCAGCAGTGGAGGTATGAACGAAAAACTGTTTTTT.

This chain links TRBV4-3 with TRBJ2-7, with 7 bases identical to TRBD2. CDR3 length equals 16 residues. Per germline, CDR1 LGHNA and CDR2 YSLEER. With V trimmed by 1 base and J by 3 bases, 9 bases remained unmatched. CDR3 bases: TGCGCCAGCAGCCAAGTTGTCGGACTAGTCCTCTACGAGCAGTACTTC. Its translation is CASSQVVGLVLYEQYF.

The rearrangement joins TRBV19 to TRBJ1-1, with D tentatively TRBD1 (6 bases). This CDR3 is built from 14 residues. The germline gives CDR1 LNHDA, CDR2 SQIVND (reference sequence). Trimming took 3 bases from V and 1 from J, leaving 9 bases between them. CDR3 loop: CASSITGRNTEAFF. The CDR3 DNA sequence: TGTGCCAGTAGTATTACAGGGCGGAACACTGAAGCTTTCTTT.

The CDR3 reads CASREVNTIYF. CDR3 nucleotide sequence: TGTGCCAGCAGAGAAGTAAACACCATATATTTT. The chain has TRBV28 and TRBJ1-3; D remains ambiguous. Germline values: CDR1 MDHEN, CDR2 SYDVKM. Trimming removed 6 bases from V and 6 bases from J, with 6 bases in between. This CDR3 is 11 amino acids long.

With regard to this clonotype: A much larger clone lies one base from this, so it may be a read error. V usage is TRBV7-2 and J usage is TRBJ2-3; 9 bases are a match to TRBD2. This CDR3 is built from 15 residues. After removal of 8 bases from V and 1 base from J, the junction contained 7 bases not matched to a gene. Germline CDR1 is SGHTA and CDR2 is FQGNSA. DNA of the CDR3: TGTGCCAGCGGCTGGACTAGCGCAGGCACAGATACGCAGTATTTT. It codes for CASGWTSAGTDTQYF.

In this sample, this clonotype turned up a few times. The chain recombines TRBV2 with TRBJ1-6; D remains unclear. CDR1 and CDR2 from the germline V gene are SNHLY and FYNNEI. The CDR3 totals 15 residues. The germline V and J ends were trimmed by 6 bases and 6 bases, with 15 bases remaining between them. In DNA, the CDR3 is TGTGCCAGCAGGACCCAGTCGGCCCGTAATTCACCCCTCCACTTT. Protein product: CASRTQSARNSPLHF.

The chain recombines TRBV9 with TRBJ1-1, with a possible D match to TRBD1 (5 bases). The germline V gene encodes CDR1 SGDLS and CDR2 YYNGEE. Between the trimmed V and J ends, which lost 4 bases and 1 base, there was a span of 14 bases. This CDR3 has 15 amino acids. This chain's CDR3 is CASSLTGLRNTEAFF. The CDR3 DNA sequence: TGTGCCAGCAGCTTAACGGGACTTAGGAACACTGAAGCTTTCTTT.

V usage is TRBV10-1 and J usage is TRBJ2-7, with 8 positions matching TRBD1. Trimming at V came to 5 bases and at J to 7 bases, leaving 7 bases not matched to a gene. Germline lookup yields CDR1 WNHNN and CDR2 SYGVQD (reference sequence). The CDR3 length is 13 residues. CDR3 in DNA: TGCGCCAGCAGTCCCCCAGGGGGCGGTGAGCAGTACTTC. It translates to CASSPPGGGEQYF.

In this sample, this clonotype turned up a few times. The chain combines TRBV2 with TRBJ1-2; 9 bases align to TRBD1. The V gene end was trimmed by 7 bases and the J gene end by 6 bases; junction bases not matched to a gene: 6. The CDR3 length is 13 residues. The germline V gene encodes CDR1 SNHLY and CDR2 FYNNEI. Written as DNA, the CDR3 is TGTGCCAGCACTTTGGACAGGGGCGATGGCTACACCTTC. It translates to CASTLDRGDGYTF.

This clonotype was observed a few times. The gene calls are TRBV7-9 and TRBJ2-7; possible D gene TRBD1, 6 bases. CDR1 SEHNR and CDR2 FQNEAQ come from the germline V gene (reference sequence). The V gene lost 4 bases and the J gene lost 5 bases, with 12 bases spanning the gap. The CDR3 runs 13 residues. CDR3 in amino acids: CASSSQGSHEQYF. CDR3 sequence (DNA): TGTGCCAGCAGCTCCCAGGGGTCCCACGAGCAGTACTTC.

The chain employs TRBV5-1 and TRBJ2-1; D is tentatively TRBD1 or TRBD2 (5 bases each). This CDR3 is 17 amino acids long. Germline CDR1 and CDR2: SGHRS and YFSETQ. Trimming pared 0 bases from V and 2 bases from J, leaving 15 bases between. DNA of the CDR3: TGCGCCAGCAGCTTGGGATTATTGGGGGAGACCTACAATGAGCAGTTCTTC. It is translated as CASSLGLLGETYNEQFF.

The table lists this clonotype with a count of one. The chain employs TRBV7-2 and TRBJ2-5; D remains ambiguous. This CDR3 has 13 residues. V was trimmed by 2 bases and J by 5 bases, leaving 9 bases between them. Germline V gives CDR1 SGHTA, CDR2 FQGNSA. The CDR3 sequence: CASSLLRSETQYF. CDR3 nucleotide sequence: TGTGCCAGCAGCTTACTTAGATCCGAGACCCAGTACTTC.

This clonotype was seen a handful of times. The chain recombines TRBV27 with TRBJ1-6; 8 bases agree with TRBD1. In germline, CDR1 is MNHEY, CDR2 SMNVEV (reference sequence). The CDR3 sequence is 22 residues long. After removal of 3 bases from V and 5 bases from J, the junction contained 24 bases not matched to a gene. The DNA of the CDR3 is TGTGCCAGCAGTTTCCAAAAATCGACAGGGGTCCGGAGGACAACGGATAATTCACCCCTCCACTTT. Amino acids: CASSFQKSTGVRRTTDNSPLHF.